The T cell receptor (beta chain) under discussion was sequenced for a study of CD8+ T cells in alopecia areata. Findings and caveats of the study: With patients, TCR sharing proved less clear than in mice, a difference possibly related to HLA. Persistence in scalp and blood during tofacitinib was observed for many expanded lesional clones. Tofacitinib significantly reduced both scalp clonality and expanded CD8+ clones among the top 100.

The treatment denotes: oral pan-JAK inhibitor, 5-10 mg twice daily. Per the germline V gene, CDR1 is SQVTM and CDR2 is ANQGSEA. The length of the CDR3 is 16 residues. Trimming cost V 8 bases and J 2 bases; bases outside gene matches: 13. This clone was picked up a small number of times. Its antigen remains unknown. After isolation, RNA underwent reverse transcription to generate cDNA as the sequencing template. Method: immunoSEQ multiplex PCR; TCRdb's copy keeps in-frame clones and lacks some. Among nearly 200,000 clones listed, over 45% were seen once. Sequenced material: CD4+ T cells sorted from blood, taken at week 24, from a patient treated with tofacitinib. The chain has TRBV29-1 and TRBJ2-5; 11 bases line up with TRBD1. The receptor was isolated from a human donor with alopecia areata. CDR3 nucleotide sequence: TGCAGCCATCGGACAGGGGGCTCTCAGGTTCAAGAGACCCAGTACTTC. Protein sequence: CSHRTGGSQVQETQYF.